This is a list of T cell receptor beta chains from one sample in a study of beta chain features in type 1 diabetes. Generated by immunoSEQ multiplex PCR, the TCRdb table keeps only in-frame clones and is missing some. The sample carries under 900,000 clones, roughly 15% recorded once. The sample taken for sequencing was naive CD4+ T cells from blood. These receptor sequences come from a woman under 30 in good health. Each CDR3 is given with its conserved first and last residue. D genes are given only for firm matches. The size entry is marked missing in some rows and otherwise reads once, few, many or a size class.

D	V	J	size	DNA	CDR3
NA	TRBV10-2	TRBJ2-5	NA	TGCGCCAGCAGTGTGGGAGAGACCCAGTACTTC	CASSVGETQYF
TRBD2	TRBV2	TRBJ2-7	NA	TGTGCCAGCAGGTTGGAGCTAGCGGGAGTGGGTGAGCAGTACTTC	CASRLELAGVGEQYF
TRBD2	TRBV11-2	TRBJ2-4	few	TGTGCCAGCGGGGGGGTCGCCAAAAACATTCAGTACTTC	CASGGVAKNIQYF
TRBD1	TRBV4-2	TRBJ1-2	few	TGTGCCAGCAGCCAAGATTCGGCGGGACAGAATGGCTACACCTTC	CASSQDSAGQNGYTF
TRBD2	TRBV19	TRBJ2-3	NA	TGTGCCAGTAGTAGACTAGCGGGAGTTGCAGATACGCAGTATTTT	CASSRLAGVADTQYF
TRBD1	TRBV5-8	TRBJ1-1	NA	TGTGCCAGCAGCTTGGAAGGGGGGACAGGATCTCCATTTCCAGCTTTCTTT	CASSLEGGTGSPFPAFF
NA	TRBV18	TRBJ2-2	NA	TGTGCCAGCTCACCAAGGAACACCGGGGAGCTGTTTTTT	CASSPRNTGELFF
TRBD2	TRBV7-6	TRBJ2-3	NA	TGTGCGAGCAGCTTAGGAGTAGCGGGAGGGGCAGATACGCAGTATTTT	CASSLGVAGGADTQYF
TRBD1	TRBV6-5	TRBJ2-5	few	TGTGCCAGCGGCTATAGGGGACAGCGGGAGACCCAGTACTTC	CASGYRGQRETQYF
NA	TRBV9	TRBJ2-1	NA	TGTGCCAGCAGCTCTCACCCTGGACTGGAGACGAATGAGCAGTTCTTC	CASSSHPGLETNEQFF
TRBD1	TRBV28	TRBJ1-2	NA	TGTGCCAGCAGTTCCGTGGACAGGGAATTCGGGGGCTACACCTTC	CASSSVDREFGGYTF
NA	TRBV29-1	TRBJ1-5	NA	TGCAGCGTTGGGGATAGCAATCAGCCCCAGCATTTT	CSVGDSNQPQHF
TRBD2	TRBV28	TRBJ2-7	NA	TGTGCCAGCAGTTTCACTAGCGGGAGTCCGCGCGAGCAGTACTTC	CASSFTSGSPREQYF
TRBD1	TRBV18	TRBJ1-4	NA	TGTGCCAGCTCAGATAGGGGGCCTGAAAAACTGTTTTTT	CASSDRGPEKLFF
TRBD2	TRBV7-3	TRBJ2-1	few	TGTGCCAGCAGCTTGGTAGCGGGAAAATACAATGAGCAGTTCTTC	CASSLVAGKYNEQFF
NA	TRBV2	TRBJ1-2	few	TGTGCCAGCAGGATCGGATCCACCACGGGCTACACCTTC	CASRIGSTTGYTF
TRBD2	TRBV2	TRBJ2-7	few	TGTGCCAGCAGTGCCCTAGCGGAGTCCTACGAGCAGTACTTC	CASSALAESYEQYF
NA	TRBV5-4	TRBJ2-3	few	TGTGCCAGCAGCTTGAGAGCGAGCACAGATACGCAGTATTTT	CASSLRASTDTQYF
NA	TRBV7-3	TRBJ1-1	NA	TGTGCCAGCAGCTTAACGGGCGGCACTGAAGCTTTCTTT	CASSLTGGTEAFF
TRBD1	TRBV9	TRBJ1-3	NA	TGTGCCAGCAGCGTAGCGGAAGACAGGGGCAACACCATATATTTT	CASSVAEDRGNTIYF
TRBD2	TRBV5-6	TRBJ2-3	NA	TGTGCCAGCAGCTTCGGCCTCCGGACTAGCGGGACCGATACGCAGTATTTT	CASSFGLRTSGTDTQYF
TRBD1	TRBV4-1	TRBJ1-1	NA	TGCGCCAGCAGCCGAGCGACAGGGAATGGGGCTTTCTTT	CASSRATGNGAFF
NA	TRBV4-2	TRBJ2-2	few	TGTGCCAGCAGCTCAGCCGGGGTCACCGGGGAGCTGTTTTTT	CASSSAGVTGELFF
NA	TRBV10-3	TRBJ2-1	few	TGTGCCATCAGTGATCCTCTTGGACGCGGCCGGGGTGAGCAGTTCTTC	CAISDPLGRGRGEQFF
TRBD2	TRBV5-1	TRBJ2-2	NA	TGCGCCAGCAGCGTAGGGACTAGCCACACCGGGGAGCTGTTTTTT	CASSVGTSHTGELFF
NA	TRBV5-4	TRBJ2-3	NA	TGTGCCAGCAGCTTGGTGCGGGATACGCAGTATTTT	CASSLVRDTQYF
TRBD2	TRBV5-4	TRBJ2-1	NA	TGTGCCAGCGGCGGGAGTCTATACAATGAGCAGTTCTTC	CASGGSLYNEQFF
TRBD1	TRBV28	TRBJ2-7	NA	TGTGCCAGCAGTGCTACAGGGGGCATAATCTACGAGCAGTACTTC	CASSATGGIIYEQYF
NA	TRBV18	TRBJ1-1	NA	TGTGCCAGCTCACCCCAGGGTGTGCCTGAAGCTTTCTTT	CASSPQGVPEAFF
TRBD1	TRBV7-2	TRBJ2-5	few	TGTGCCAGCACCTGGGACAGGGCCTATGAGACCCAGTACTTC	CASTWDRAYETQYF
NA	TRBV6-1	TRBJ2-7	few	TGTGCCAGCAGTGGATGGTCGAAGGGCTACGAGCAGTACTTC	CASSGWSKGYEQYF
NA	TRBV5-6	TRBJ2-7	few	TGTGCCAGCAGCTTGGGATACGAGCAGTACTTC	CASSLGYEQYF
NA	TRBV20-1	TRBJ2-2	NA	TGCAGTGCTAGCTCGGCCGGGGAGCTGTTTTTT	CSASSAGELFF
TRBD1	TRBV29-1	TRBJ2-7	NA	TGCAGCGTAAAGACAGGGACCTACGAGCAGTACTTC	CSVKTGTYEQYF
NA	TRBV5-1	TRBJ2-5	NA	TGCGCCAGCACCCCTCCGGGTCGGGAGACCCAGTACTTC	CASTPPGRETQYF
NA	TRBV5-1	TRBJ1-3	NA	TGCGCCAGCAGCCCCGGGACCTCTGGAAACACCATATATTTT	CASSPGTSGNTIYF
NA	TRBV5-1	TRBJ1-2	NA	TGCGCCAGCAGCGCTGAGGTCGGCATAGGTTCCGGCTACACCTTC	CASSAEVGIGSGYTF
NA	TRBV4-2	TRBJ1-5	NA	TGTGCCAGCAGCCAACAAACTGACGACAGGCGGCAGCCCCAGCATTTT	CASSQQTDDRRQPQHF
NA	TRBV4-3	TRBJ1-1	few	TGCGCCAGCAGCCAAGAGGAGAACACTGAAGCTTTCTTT	CASSQEENTEAFF
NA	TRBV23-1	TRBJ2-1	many	TGCGCCAGCAGTCGAAATAGCTCCTACAATGAGCAGTTCTTC	CASSRNSSYNEQFF
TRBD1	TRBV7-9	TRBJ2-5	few	TGTGCCAGCAGCTTACGACAGGGTCAAGAGACCCAGTACTTC	CASSLRQGQETQYF